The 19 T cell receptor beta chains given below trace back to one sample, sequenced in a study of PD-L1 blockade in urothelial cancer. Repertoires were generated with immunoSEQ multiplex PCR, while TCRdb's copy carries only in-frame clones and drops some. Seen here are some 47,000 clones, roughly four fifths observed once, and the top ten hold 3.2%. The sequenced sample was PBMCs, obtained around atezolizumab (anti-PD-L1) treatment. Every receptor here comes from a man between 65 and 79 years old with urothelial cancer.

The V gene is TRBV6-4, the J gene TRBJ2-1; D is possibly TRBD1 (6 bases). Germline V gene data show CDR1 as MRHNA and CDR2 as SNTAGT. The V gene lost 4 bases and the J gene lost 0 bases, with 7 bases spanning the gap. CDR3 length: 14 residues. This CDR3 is CASSVDSSYNEQFF. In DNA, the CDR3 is TGTGCCAGCAGTGTGGACAGCTCCTACAATGAGCAGTTCTTC.

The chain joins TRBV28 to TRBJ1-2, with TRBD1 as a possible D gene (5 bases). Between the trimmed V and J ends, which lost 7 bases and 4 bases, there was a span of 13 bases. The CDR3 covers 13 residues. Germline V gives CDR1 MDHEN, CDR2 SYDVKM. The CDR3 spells CASITDSTYGYTF. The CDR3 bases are TGTGCCAGCATTACCGACAGCACCTATGGCTACACCTTC.

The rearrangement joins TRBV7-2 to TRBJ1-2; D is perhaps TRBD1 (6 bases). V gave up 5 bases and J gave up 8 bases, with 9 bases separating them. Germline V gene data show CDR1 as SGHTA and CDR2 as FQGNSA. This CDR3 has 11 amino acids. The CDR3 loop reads CASSRTVGYTF. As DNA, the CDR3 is TGTGCCAGCAGCCGGACAGTAGGCTACACCTTC.

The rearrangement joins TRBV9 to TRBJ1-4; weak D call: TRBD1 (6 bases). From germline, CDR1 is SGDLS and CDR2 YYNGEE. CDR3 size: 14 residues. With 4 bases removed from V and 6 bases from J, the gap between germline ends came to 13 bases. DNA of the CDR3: TGTGCCAGCAGCTTCGGGACACCAGATGAAAAACTGTTTTTT. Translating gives CASSFGTPDEKLFF.

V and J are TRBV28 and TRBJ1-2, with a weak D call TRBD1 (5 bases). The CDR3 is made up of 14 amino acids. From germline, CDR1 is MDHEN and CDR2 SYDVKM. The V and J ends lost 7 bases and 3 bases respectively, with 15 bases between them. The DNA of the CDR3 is TGTGCCAGCAAGTTGGCAGGGTCACACTATGGCTACACCTTC. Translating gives CASKLAGSHYGYTF.

The CDR3 coding sequence is TGTGCCAGCAGCGTAGCGGCAGGGAAGATGGTCGAGCAGTACTTC. Translated: CASSVAAGKMVEQYF. This chain joins TRBV9 and TRBJ2-7; a possible D gene is TRBD1 (5 bases). Looked up from germline, CDR1 is SGDLS and CDR2 is YYNGEE. Trimming removed 0 bases at V and 6 bases at J, with 16 bases between. The CDR3 totals 15 residues.

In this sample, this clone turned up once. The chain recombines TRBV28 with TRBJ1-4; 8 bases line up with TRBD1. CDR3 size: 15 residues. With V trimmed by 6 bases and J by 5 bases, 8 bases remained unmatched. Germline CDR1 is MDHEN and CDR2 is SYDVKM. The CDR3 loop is CASSIAGTGNEKLFF. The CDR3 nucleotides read TGTGCCAGCAGCATCGCCGGGACAGGCAATGAAAAACTGTTTTTT.

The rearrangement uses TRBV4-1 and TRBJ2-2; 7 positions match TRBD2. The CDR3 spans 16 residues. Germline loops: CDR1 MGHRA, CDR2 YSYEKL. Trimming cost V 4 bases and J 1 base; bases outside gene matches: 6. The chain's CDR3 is CASSPFTGGNTGELFF. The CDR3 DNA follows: TGCGCCAGCAGCCCCTTTACGGGAGGGAACACCGGGGAGCTGTTTTTT.

The CDR3: CASSQLTGLGTEAFF. The CDR3 nucleotides read TGCGCCAGCAGCCAACTGACAGGGTTGGGCACTGAAGCTTTCTTT. The chain carries TRBV5-1 and TRBJ1-1; TRBD1 matches 7 bases. The V segment lost 4 bases and the J segment 4 bases; nucleotides outside the gene matches: 10. This CDR3 has 15 amino acids. Germline CDR1 reads SGHRS; CDR2 reads YFSETQ. Full variable domain (outside the CDR3, taken from reference TRBV5-1 and TRBJ1-1): KAGVTQTPRYLIKTRGQQVTLSCSPISGHRSVSWYQQTPGQGLQFLFEYFSETQRNKGNFPGRFSGRQFSNSRSEMNVSTLELGDSALYLCASSQLTGLGTEAFFGQGTRLTVV.

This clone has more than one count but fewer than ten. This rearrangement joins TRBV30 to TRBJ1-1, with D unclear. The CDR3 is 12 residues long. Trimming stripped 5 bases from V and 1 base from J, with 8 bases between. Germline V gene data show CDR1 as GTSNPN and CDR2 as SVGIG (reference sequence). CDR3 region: CAWVGRNTEAFF. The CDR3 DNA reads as TGTGCCTGGGTTGGGCGGAACACTGAAGCTTTCTTT.

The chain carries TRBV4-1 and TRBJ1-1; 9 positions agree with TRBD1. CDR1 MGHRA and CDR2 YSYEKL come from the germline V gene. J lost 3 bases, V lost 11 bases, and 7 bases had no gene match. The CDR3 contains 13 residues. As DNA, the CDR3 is TGCGCCGGGGGACAGGGTTTATACACTGAAGCTTTCTTT. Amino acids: CAGGQGLYTEAFF.

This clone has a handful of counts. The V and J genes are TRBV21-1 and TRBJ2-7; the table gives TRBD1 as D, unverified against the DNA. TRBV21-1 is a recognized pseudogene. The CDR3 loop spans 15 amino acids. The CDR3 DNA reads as TGTGCCAGCAGCAGGCACAGGAAAAACTCCTACGAGCAGTACTTC. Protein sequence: CASSRHRKNSYEQYF.

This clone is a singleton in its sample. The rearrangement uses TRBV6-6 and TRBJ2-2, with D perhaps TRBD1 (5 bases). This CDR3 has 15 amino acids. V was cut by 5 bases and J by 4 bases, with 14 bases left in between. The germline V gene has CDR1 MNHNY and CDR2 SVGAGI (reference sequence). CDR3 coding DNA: TGTGCCAGCAGTCCTCGAAAAGGGGTCACCGGGGAGCTGTTTTTT. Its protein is CASSPRKGVTGELFF.

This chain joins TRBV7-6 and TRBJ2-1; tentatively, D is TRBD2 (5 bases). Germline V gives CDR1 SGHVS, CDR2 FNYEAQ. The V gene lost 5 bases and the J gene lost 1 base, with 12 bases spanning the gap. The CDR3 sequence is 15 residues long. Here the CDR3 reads CASSPHGDSYNEQFF. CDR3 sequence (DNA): TGTGCCAGCAGCCCACACGGGGATTCCTACAATGAGCAGTTCTTC. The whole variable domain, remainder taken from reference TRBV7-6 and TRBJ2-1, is GAGVSQSPRYKVTKRGQDVALRCDPISGHVSLYWYRQALGQGPEFLTYFNYEAQQDKSGLPNDRFSAERPEGSISTLTIQRTEQRDSAMYRCASSPHGDSYNEQFFGPGTRLTVL.

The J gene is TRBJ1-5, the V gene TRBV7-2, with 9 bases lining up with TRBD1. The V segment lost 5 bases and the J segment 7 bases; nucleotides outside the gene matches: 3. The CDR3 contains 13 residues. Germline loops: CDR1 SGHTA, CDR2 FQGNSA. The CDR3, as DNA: TGTGCCAGCAGCCGACAGGGGGGCCAGCCCCAGCATTTT. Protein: CASSRQGGQPQHF.

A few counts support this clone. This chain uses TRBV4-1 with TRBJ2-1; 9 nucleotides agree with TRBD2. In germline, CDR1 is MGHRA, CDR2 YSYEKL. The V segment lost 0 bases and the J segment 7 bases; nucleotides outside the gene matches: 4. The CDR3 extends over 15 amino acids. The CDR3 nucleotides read TGCGCCAGCAGCCAAGATAGCCTAGCGGGAAATGAGCAGTTCTTC. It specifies CASSQDSLAGNEQFF.

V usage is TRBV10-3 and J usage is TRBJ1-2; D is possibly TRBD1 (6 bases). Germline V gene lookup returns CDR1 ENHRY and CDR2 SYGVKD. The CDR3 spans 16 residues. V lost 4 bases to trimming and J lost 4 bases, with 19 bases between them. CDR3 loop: CAISGGGIPRGYGYTF. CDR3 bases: TGTGCCATCAGTGGCGGGGGGATTCCCAGGGGCTATGGCTACACCTTC.

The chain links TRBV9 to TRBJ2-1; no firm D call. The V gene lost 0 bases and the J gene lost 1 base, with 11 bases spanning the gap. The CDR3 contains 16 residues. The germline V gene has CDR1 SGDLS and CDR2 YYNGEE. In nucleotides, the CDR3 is TGTGCCAGCAGCGTAGAGGCGCGGCAGTCCTACAATGAGCAGTTCTTC. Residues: CASSVEARQSYNEQFF.

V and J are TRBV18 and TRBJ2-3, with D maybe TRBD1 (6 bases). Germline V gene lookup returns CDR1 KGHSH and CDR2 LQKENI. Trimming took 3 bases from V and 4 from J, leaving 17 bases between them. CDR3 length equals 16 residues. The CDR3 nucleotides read TGTGCCAGCTCACCCCCCGGACAGAGAATGTCAGATACGCAGTATTTT. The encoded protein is CASSPPGQRMSDTQYF.